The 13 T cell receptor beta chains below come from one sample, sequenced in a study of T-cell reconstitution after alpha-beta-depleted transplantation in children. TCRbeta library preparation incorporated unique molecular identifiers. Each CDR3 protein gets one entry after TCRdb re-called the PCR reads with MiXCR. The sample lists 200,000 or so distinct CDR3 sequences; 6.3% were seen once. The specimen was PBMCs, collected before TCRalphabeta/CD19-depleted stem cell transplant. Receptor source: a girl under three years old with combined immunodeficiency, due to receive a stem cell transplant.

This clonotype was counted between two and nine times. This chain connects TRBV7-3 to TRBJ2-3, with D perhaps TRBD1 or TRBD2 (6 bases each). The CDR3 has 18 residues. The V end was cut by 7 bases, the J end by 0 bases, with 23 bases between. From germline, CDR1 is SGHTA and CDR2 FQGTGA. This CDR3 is CASTPLGGAGESTDTQYF. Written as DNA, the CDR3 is TGTGCCAGCACCCCCCTCGGGGGCGCAGGGGAGAGCACAGATACGCAGTATTTT.

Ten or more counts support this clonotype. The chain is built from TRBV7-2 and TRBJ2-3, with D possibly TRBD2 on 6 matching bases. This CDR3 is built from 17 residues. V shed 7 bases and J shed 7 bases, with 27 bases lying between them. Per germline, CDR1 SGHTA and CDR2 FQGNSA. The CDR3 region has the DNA TGTGCCAGCAACTCCTCACCCGGGACTTCTCTGGTGTATACGCAGTATTTT. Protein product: CASNSSPGTSLVYTQYF.

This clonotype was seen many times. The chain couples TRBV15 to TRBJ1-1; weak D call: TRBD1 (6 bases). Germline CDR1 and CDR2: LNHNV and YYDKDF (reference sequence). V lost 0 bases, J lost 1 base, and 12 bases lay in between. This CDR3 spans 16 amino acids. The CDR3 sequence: CATSRDLAGANTEAFF. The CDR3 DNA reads TGTGCCACCAGCAGAGATTTGGCAGGGGCGAACACTGAAGCTTTCTTT. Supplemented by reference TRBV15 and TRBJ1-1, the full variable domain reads DAMVIQNPRYQVTQFGKPVTLSCSQTLNHNVMYWYQQKSSQAPKLLFHYYDKDFNNEADTPDNFQSRRPNTSFCFLDIRSPGLGDTAMYLCATSRDLAGANTEAFFGQGTRLTVV.

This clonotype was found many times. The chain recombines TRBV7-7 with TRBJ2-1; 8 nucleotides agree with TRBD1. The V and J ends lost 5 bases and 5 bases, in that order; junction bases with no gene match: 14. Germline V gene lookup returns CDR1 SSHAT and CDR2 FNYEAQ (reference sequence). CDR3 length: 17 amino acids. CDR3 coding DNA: TGTGCCAGCAGCAGACTGTCCGGGACAGGAGGACACAATGAGCAGTTCTTC. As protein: CASSRLSGTGGHNEQFF. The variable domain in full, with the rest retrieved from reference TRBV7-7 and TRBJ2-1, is GAGVSQSPRYKVTKRGQDVTLRCDPISSHATLYWYQQALGQGPEFLTYFNYEAQPDKSGLPSDRFSAERPEGSISTLTIQRTEQRDSAMYRCASSRLSGTGGHNEQFFGPGTRLTVL.

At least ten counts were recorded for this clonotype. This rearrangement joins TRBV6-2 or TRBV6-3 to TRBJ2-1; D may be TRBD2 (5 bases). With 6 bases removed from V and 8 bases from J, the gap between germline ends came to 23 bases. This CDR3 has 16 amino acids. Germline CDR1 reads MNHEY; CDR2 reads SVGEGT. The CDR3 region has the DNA TGTGCCAGCAGCGAAACGGGGAATGAAATACCCGATGAGCAGTTCTTC. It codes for CASSETGNEIPDEQFF.

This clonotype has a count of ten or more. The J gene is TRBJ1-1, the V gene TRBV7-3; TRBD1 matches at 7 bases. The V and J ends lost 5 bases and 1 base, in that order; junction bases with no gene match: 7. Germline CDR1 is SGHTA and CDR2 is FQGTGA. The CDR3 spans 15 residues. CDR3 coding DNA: TGTGCCAGCAGCACTACGGGGGACAGGAACACTGAAGCTTTCTTT. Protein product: CASSTTGDRNTEAFF.

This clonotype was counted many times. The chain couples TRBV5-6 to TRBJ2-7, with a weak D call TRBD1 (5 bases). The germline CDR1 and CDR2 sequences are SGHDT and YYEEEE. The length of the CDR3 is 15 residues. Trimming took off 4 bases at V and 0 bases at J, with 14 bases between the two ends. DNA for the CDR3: TGTGCCAGCAGCACCCGACAGATAAGCTCCTACGAGCAGTACTTC. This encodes CASSTRQISSYEQYF. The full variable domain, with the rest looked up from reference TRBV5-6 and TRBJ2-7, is DAGVTQSPTHLIKTRGQQVTLRCSPKSGHDTVSWYQQALGQGPQFIFQYYEEEERQRGNFPDRFSGHQFPNYSSELNVNALLLGDSALYLCASSTRQISSYEQYFGPGTRLTVT.

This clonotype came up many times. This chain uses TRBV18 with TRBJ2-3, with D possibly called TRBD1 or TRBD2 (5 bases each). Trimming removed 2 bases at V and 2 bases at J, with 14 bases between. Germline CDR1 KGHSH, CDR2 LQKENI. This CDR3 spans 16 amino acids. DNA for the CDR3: TGTGCCAGCTCACCAGAGGTCCGGGGCTACACAGATACGCAGTATTTT. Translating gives CASSPEVRGYTDTQYF.

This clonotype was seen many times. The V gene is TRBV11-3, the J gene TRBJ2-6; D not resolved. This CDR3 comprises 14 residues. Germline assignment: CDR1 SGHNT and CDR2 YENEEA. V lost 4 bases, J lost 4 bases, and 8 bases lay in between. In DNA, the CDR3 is TGTGCCAGCAGCTCAAGGTCCGGGGCCAACGTCCTGACTTTC. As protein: CASSSRSGANVLTF.

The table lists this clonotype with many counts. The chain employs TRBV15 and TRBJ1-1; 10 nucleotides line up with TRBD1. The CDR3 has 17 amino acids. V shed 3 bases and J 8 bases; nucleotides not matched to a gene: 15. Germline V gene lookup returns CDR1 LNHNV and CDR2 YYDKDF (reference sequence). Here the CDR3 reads CATSSGTGDNRGSEAFF. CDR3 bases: TGTGCCACCAGCAGCGGGACAGGGGACAATCGCGGGTCCGAAGCTTTCTTT.

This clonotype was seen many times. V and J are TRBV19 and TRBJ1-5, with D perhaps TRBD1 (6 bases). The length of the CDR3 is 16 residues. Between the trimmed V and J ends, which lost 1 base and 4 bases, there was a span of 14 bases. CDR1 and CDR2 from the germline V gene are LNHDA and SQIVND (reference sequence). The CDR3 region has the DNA TGTGCCAGTAGTATAGGTTACTACAGGGCGAATCAGCCCCAGCATTTT. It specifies CASSIGYYRANQPQHF.

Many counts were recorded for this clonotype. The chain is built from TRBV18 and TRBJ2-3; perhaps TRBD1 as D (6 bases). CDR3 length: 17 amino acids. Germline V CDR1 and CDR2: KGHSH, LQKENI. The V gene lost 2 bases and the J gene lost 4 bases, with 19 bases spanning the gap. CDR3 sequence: CASSPRTQGLTADTQYF. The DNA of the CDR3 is TGTGCCAGCTCACCAAGGACACAGGGCCTAACAGCAGATACGCAGTATTTT.

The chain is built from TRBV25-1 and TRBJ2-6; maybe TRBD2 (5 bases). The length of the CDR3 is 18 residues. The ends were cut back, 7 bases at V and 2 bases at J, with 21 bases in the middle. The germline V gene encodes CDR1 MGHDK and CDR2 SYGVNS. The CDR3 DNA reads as TGTGCCAGCACCGGTGGAGGCGCCGGAGCCACTGGGGCCAACGTCCTGACTTTC. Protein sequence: CASTGGGAGATGANVLTF.